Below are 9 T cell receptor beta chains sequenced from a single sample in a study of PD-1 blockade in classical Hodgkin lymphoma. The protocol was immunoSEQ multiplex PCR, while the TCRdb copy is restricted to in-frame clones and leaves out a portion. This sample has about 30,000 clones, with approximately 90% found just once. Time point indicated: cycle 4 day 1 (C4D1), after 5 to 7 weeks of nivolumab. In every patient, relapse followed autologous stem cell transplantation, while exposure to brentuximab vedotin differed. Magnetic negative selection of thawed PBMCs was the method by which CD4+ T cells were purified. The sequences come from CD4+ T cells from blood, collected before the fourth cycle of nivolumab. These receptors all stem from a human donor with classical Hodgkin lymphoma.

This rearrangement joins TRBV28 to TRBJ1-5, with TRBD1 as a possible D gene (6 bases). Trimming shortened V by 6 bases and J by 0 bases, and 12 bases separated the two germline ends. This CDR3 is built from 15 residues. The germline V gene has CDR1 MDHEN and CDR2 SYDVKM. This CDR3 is CASRKGGNSNQPQHF. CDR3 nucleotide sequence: TGTGCCAGCAGAAAGGGGGGCAATAGCAATCAGCCCCAGCATTTT.

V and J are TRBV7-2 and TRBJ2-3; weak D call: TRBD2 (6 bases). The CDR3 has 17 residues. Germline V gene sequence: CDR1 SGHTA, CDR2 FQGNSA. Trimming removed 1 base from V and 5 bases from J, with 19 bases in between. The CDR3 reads CASSLGVQAGRGDTQYF. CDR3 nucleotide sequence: TGTGCCAGCAGCTTAGGGGTCCAAGCGGGCCGGGGAGATACGCAGTATTTT.

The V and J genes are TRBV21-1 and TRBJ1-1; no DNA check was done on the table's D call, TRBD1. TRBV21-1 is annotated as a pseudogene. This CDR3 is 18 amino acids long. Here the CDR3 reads CAHRPWPGSRGWLTEAFF. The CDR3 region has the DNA TGTGCCCACAGGCCGTGGCCCGGGTCAAGGGGTTGGCTCACTGAAGCTTTCTTT.

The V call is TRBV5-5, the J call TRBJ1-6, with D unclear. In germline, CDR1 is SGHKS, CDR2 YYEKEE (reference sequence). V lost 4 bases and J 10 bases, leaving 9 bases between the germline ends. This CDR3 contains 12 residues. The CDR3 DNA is TGTGCCAGCAGCATTACTGGATCACCCCTCCACTTT. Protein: CASSITGSPLHF.

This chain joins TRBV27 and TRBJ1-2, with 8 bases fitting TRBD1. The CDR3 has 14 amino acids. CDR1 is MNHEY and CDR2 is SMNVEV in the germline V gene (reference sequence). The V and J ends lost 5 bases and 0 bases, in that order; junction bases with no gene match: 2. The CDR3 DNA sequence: TGTGCCAGCAGTCGGACAGGGCCTAACTATGGCTACACCTTC. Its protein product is CASSRTGPNYGYTF.

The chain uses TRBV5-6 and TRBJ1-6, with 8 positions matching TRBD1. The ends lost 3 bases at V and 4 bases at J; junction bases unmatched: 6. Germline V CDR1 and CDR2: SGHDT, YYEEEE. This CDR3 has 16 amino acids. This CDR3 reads CASSSGQVPYNSPLHF. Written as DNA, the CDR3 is TGTGCCAGCAGCTCGGGACAGGTCCCATATAATTCACCCCTCCACTTT.

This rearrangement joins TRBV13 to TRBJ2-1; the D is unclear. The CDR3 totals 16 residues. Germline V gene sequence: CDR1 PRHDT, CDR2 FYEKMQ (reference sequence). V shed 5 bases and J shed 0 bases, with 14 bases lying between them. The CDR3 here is CASSPLTSSSYNEQFF. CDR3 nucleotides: TGTGCCAGCAGCCCCTTAACCTCTAGCTCCTACAATGAGCAGTTCTTC.

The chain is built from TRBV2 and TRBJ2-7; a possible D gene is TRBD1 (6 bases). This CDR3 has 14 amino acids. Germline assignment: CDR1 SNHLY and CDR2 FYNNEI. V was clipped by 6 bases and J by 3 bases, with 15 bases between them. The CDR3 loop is CASRIRTEIYEQYF. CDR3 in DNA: TGTGCCAGCAGGATAAGGACAGAGATCTACGAGCAGTACTTC.

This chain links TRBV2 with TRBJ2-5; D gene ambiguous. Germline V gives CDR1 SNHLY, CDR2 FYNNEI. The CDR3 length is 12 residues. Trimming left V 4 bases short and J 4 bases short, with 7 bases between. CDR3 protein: CASSGVGETQYF. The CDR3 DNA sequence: TGTGCCAGCAGTGGGGTGGGAGAGACCCAGTACTTC.